This is a list of T cell receptor beta chains from one sample in a study of blood T cell repertoires in COVID-19. Here immunoSEQ multiplex PCR was the method, and the copy in TCRdb shows in-frame clones only, minus some. Among tens of thousands of clones, roughly four fifths were seen once, and the ten largest hold approximately 8.9%. The specimen sequenced was peripheral blood. Source of these receptors: a man at least 80 years old with COVID-19, enrolled during active disease. CDR3s include the opening cysteine and the closing phenylalanine or tryptophan. A D gene is named only where the DNA matches it firmly. Rows may omit the clone size; those that give it use once, few, many or a size class.

V	D	J	size	DNA	CDR3
TRBV4-3	-	TRBJ1-2	many	TGCGCCAGCAGCCAAGAGGAAGGCAGGTACGATGGCTACACCTTC	CASSQEEGRYDGYTF
TRBV7-6	TRBD1	TRBJ1-1	-	TGTGCCAGCAGCTTCGGACAGGGCGGGGTGGACACTGAAGCTTTCTTT	CASSFGQGGVDTEAFF
TRBV4-2	-	TRBJ1-3	-	TGTGCCAGCAGCCAACCTGGACAGTCAGGAAACACCATATATTTT	CASSQPGQSGNTIYF
TRBV6-2/TRBV6-3	-	TRBJ1-1	-	TGTGCCAGCAGTAGGGCCCCCGGGGACACTGAAGCTTTCTTT	CASSRAPGDTEAFF
TRBV6-5	-	TRBJ1-1	-	TGTGCCAGCAGTTACTCGGGGCGGCCTCTGAACACTGAAGCTTTCTTT	CASSYSGRPLNTEAFF
TRBV20-1	-	TRBJ1-6	-	TGCAGTGCTAGTTCAGGGCTCGGACATAATTCACCCCTCCACTTT	CSASSGLGHNSPLHF
TRBV7-3	-	TRBJ2-1	once	TGTGCCAGCACCCCTTTCGGGGGGGAAAAGGGGGCTAGCGAAAATGAGCAGTTCTTC	CASTPFGGEKGASENEQFF
TRBV28	-	TRBJ1-2	-	TGTGCCAGCAGTTTAGGGTGGGGCAGCCCGGGTGGCTACACCTTC	CASSLGWGSPGGYTF
TRBV15	-	TRBJ2-3	-	TGTGCCACCAGCAGAGATGACTCCACAGATACGCAGTATTTT	CATSRDDSTDTQYF
TRBV2	-	TRBJ1-1	-	TGTGCCAGCCAAACGTTCGGGGGACTTACTGAAGCTTTCTTT	CASQTFGGLTEAFF
TRBV7-9	-	TRBJ2-2	-	TGTGCCAGCTACGACCCACCGGGACAGAACACCGGGGAGCTGTTTTTT	CASYDPPGQNTGELFF
TRBV12-1	-	TRBJ1-1	-	TGTGCCAAGAGCTGGGGGCTGGCTTTCTTT	CAKSWGLAFF
TRBV18	-	TRBJ2-2	-	TGTGCCAGCTCACCGTACAGGGCTGGGGGGAACACCGGGGAGCTGTTTTTT	CASSPYRAGGNTGELFF
TRBV9	TRBD2	TRBJ2-5	once	TGTGCCAGCAGCGTTAGCGGGGGGCCGGAGACCCAGTACTTC	CASSVSGGPETQYF
TRBV7-9	TRBD2	TRBJ2-1	-	TGTGCCAGCGCTGCGTTAGCGGGAGACCATAATGAGCAGTTCTTC	CASAALAGDHNEQFF
TRBV5-1	TRBD2	TRBJ2-2	-	TGCGCCAGCAGCTCCGGGGGGGTGAACACCGGGGAGCTGTTTTTT	CASSSGGVNTGELFF
TRBV3-1/TRBV3-2	-	TRBJ2-3	once	TGTGCCAGCAGCCAAGACTGGCGGGCAGATACGCAGTATTTT	CASSQDWRADTQYF
TRBV12-5	-	TRBJ2-2	-	TGTGCTAGTGGTCCGTCCCCCCGGGCCTTAGGGGCCGGGGAGCTGTTTTTT	CASGPSPRALGAGELFF
TRBV25-1	-	TRBJ1-3	-	TGTGCCAGCAGTGATTCTCTAGGGCAAGGGGGTGGAAACACCATATATTTT	CASSDSLGQGGGNTIYF
TRBV5-1	TRBD1	TRBJ2-1	once	TGCGCCAGCAGCGAAGCCGGGACAGGGGCCCATGAGCAGTTCTTC	CASSEAGTGAHEQFF
TRBV11-3	TRBD2	TRBJ2-1	-	TGTGCCAGCAGCTTAGATGGGGGCGCTAGCGGGAGAATAGGGGAGCAGTTCTTC	CASSLDGGASGRIGEQFF
TRBV3-1/TRBV3-2	-	TRBJ2-2	-	TGTGCCAGCAGCACGGTCCCTCGGGGCACCGGGGAGCTGTTTTTT	CASSTVPRGTGELFF
TRBV5-1	-	TRBJ1-2	-	TGCGCCAGCAGCCAGGGTCCTAACTATGGCTACACCTTC	CASSQGPNYGYTF
TRBV2	-	TRBJ1-1	-	TGTGCCAGCAGGCAGGGCGGCTCGAACACTGAAGCTTTCTTT	CASRQGGSNTEAFF
TRBV5-1	-	TRBJ1-3	few	TGCGCCAGCAGCTTAGAGGGTCATGGAAACACCATATATTTT	CASSLEGHGNTIYF
TRBV9	TRBD1	TRBJ2-3	-	TGTGCCAGCAGCCAGAGACAGGGAATCGATACGCAGTATTTT	CASSQRQGIDTQYF
TRBV6-5	TRBD2	TRBJ2-1	-	TGTGCCAGCACGGGCGGGAGGGCCTACAATGAGCAGTTCTTC	CASTGGRAYNEQFF
TRBV19	-	TRBJ2-3	few	TGTGCCAGTGGGGGGACCAACTCAGATACGCAGTATTTT	CASGGTNSDTQYF
TRBV6-2/TRBV6-3	-	TRBJ2-1	-	TGTGCCAGCAGCCTCTCCGGTCCGCAAAACTACAATGAGCAGTTCTTC	CASSLSGPQNYNEQFF
TRBV19	TRBD1	TRBJ1-5	-	TGTGCCAGTAGGGAGGGGACAGCAAGCAATCAGCCCCAGCATTTT	CASREGTASNQPQHF
TRBV28	-	TRBJ1-3	-	TGTGCCAGCAGTTTAACCCTGGGGGGGGGCCACGGTATTCCTGGAAACACCATATATTTT	CASSLTLGGGHGIPGNTIYF
TRBV5-5	-	TRBJ1-4	-	TGTGCCAGCAGCTTAATCAGAGGAGGGAACGAAAAACTGTTTTTT	CASSLIRGGNEKLFF
TRBV6-1	TRBD1	TRBJ2-7	-	TGTGCCAGCAGTGAGGGGACAGGGAACTACGAGCAGTACTTC	CASSEGTGNYEQYF
TRBV7-9	TRBD1	TRBJ1-2	-	TGTGCCAGCAGACGTGGACAGGCGGATTTTAACTATGGCTACACCTTC	CASRRGQADFNYGYTF
TRBV7-2	TRBD2	TRBJ2-3	-	TGTGCCAGCAGCTTCGGGACTAGAACAGATACGCAGTATTTT	CASSFGTRTDTQYF
TRBV3-1/TRBV3-2	TRBD2	TRBJ2-1	-	TGTGCCAGCAGCCCGAGCGGGAGGGCCTTCAATGAGCAGTTCTTC	CASSPSGRAFNEQFF
TRBV6-4	TRBD2	TRBJ2-3	-	TGTGCCAGCAGTGAGACTAGCGGGGTCACGCAGTATTTT	CASSETSGVTQYF
TRBV5-1	-	TRBJ1-4	-	TGCGCCAGCAGCTTTACGACAGGAAATGAAAAACTGTTTTTT	CASSFTTGNEKLFF
TRBV15	TRBD1	TRBJ1-3	-	TGTGCCACCAGCAGGGCCCGGGACAGGGAACGTGAGAGAAACACCATATATTTT	CATSRARDRERERNTIYF
TRBV5-4	TRBD1	TRBJ1-6	few	TGTGCCAGCAGCTTGGATCGTGGGACAGGGTCACCCCTCCACTTT	CASSLDRGTGSPLHF
TRBV12-3/TRBV12-4	-	TRBJ2-1	-	TGTGCCAGCGGGCTCAGCAATGAGCAGTTCTTC	CASGLSNEQFF
TRBV3-1/TRBV3-2	-	TRBJ2-7	-	TGTGCCAGCAGCCAAGTTAGAGCGGAGCAGTACTTC	CASSQVRAEQYF
TRBV5-4	-	TRBJ2-3	-	TGTGCCAGCAGCCCCGGGGTCCACTGGGGCACAGATACGCAGTATTTT	CASSPGVHWGTDTQYF